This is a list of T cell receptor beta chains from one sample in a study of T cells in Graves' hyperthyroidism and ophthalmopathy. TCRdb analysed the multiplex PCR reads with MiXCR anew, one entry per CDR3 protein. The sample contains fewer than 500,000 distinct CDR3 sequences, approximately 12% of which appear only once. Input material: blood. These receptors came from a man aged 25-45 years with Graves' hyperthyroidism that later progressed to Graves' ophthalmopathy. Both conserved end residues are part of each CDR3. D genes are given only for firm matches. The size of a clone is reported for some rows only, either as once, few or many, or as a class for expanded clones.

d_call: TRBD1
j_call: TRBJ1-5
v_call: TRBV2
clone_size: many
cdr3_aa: CASSQRRGTGQPQHF
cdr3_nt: TGTGCCAGCAGCCAACGTAGGGGGACAGGACAGCCCCAGCATTTT

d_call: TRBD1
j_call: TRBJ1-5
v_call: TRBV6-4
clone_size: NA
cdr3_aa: CASSGLEGTGNQPQHF
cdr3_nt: TGTGCCAGCAGTGGCCTAGAAGGGACAGGCAATCAGCCCCAGCATTTT

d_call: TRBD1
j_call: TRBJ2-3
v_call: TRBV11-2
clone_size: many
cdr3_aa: CASSLPRQGATDTQYF
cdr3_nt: TGTGCCAGCAGCTTACCCAGACAGGGGGCAACAGATACGCAGTATTTT

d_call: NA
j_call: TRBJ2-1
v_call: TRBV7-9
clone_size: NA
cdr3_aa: CASSSNWGDSSYNEQFF
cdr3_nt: TGTGCCAGCAGCTCAAATTGGGGTGACAGCTCCTACAATGAGCAGTTCTTC

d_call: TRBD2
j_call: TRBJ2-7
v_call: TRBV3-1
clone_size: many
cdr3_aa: CASSPTGLGYEQYF
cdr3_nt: TGTGCCAGCAGCCCGACGGGACTAGGGTACGAGCAGTACTTC

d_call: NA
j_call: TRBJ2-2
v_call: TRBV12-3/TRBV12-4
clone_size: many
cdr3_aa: CASTLWAGIRAGELFF
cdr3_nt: TGTGCCAGCACCCTCTGGGCAGGGATTCGCGCCGGGGAGCTGTTTTTT

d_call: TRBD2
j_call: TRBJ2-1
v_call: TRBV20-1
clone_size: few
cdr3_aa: CSARTSGGVNVPYNEQFF
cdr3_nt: TGCAGTGCCAGGACTAGCGGGGGCGTAAATGTCCCCTACAATGAGCAGTTCTTC

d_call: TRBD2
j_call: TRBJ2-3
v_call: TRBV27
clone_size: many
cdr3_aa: CASSVLAERTDTQYF
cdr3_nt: TGTGCCAGCAGTGTACTAGCGGAGCGCACAGATACGCAGTATTTT

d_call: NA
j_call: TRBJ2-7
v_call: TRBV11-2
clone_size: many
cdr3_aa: CASSFRDEQYF
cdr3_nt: TGTGCCAGCAGCTTCCGGGACGAGCAGTACTTC

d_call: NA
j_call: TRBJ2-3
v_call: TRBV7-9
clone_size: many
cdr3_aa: CASSVHLGGGTDTQYF
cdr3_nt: TGTGCCAGCAGCGTCCACCTAGGCGGTGGCACAGATACGCAGTATTTT

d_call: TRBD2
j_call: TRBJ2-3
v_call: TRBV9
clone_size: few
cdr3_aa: CASSIDPQRGGGTDTQYF
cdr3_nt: TGTGCCAGCAGCATAGATCCCCAGCGGGGGGGTGGCACAGATACGCAGTATTTT

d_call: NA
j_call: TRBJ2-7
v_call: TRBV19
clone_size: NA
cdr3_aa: CASSRDTAYEQYF
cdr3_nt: TGTGCCAGTAGTCGGGACACCGCCTACGAGCAGTACTTC

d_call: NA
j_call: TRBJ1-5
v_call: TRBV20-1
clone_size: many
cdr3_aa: CSAQGGTSNQPQHF
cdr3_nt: TGCAGTGCCCAAGGGGGGACGAGCAATCAGCCCCAGCATTTT

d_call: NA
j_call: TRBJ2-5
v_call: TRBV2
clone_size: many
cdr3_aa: CASRRDHQETQYF
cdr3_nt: TGTGCCAGCAGAAGAGACCACCAAGAGACCCAGTACTTC

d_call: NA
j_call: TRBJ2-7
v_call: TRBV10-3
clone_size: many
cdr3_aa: CAISERDNVYEQYF
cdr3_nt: TGTGCCATCAGTGAGAGGGACAACGTCTACGAGCAGTACTTC

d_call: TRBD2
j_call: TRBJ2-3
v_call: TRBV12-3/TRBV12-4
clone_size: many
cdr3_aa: CASSFRGGDTQYF
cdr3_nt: TGTGCCAGCAGTTTCCGGGGGGGAGATACGCAGTATTTT

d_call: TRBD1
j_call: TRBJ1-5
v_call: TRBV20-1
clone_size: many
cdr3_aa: CSATDRGWSNQPQHF
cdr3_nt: TGCAGTGCCACCGACAGGGGTTGGAGCAATCAGCCCCAGCATTTT

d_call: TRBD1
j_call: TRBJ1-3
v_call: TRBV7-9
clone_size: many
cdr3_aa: CASSVRGQMNSGNTIYF
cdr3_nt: TGTGCCAGCAGCGTCCGGGGACAGATGAACTCTGGAAACACCATATATTTT

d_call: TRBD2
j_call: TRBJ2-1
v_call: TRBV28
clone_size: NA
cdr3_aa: CASNVAGAPTHNEQFF
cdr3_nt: TGTGCCAGCAATGTAGCGGGGGCCCCCACTCACAATGAGCAGTTCTTC

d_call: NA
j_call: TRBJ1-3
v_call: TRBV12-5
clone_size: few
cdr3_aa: CASGSEGNTIYF
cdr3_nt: TGTGCTAGTGGTTCGGAGGGAAACACCATATATTTT

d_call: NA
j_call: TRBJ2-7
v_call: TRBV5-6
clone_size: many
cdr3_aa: CASSLTGRNEQYF
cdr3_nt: TGTGCCAGCAGCTTGACAGGGAGAAACGAGCAGTACTTC

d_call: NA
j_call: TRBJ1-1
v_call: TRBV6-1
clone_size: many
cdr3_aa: CASSLRAGYTEAFF
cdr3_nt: TGTGCCAGCAGTCTACGGGCGGGGTACACTGAAGCTTTCTTT

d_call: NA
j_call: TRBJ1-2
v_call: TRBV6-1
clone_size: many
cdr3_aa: CASSREQDYPHGYTF
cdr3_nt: TGTGCCAGCAGTAGAGAACAGGACTATCCTCATGGCTACACCTTC

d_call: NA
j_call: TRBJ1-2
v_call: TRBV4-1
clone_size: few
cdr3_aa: CASSQKSGYGYTF
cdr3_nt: TGCGCCAGCAGCCAAAAATCAGGGTATGGCTACACCTTC

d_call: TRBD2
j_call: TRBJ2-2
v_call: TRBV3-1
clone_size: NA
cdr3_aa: CASSQALGGAYGELFF
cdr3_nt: TGTGCCAGCAGCCAAGCCCTCGGGGGGGCGTACGGGGAGCTGTTTTTT

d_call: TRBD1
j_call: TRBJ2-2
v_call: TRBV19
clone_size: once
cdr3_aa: CASKMRGLQTGELFF
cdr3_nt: TGTGCCAGTAAGATGAGGGGGCTCCAAACCGGGGAGCTGTTTTTT

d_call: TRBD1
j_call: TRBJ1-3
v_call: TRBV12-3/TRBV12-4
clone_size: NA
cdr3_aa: CASRSTGVNTIYF
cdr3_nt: TGTGCCAGCAGGTCAACAGGGGTGAACACCATATATTTT

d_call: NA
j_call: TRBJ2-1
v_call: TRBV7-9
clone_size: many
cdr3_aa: CASSPRGSDEQFF
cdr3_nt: TGTGCCAGCAGCCCGAGGGGAAGTGATGAGCAGTTCTTC

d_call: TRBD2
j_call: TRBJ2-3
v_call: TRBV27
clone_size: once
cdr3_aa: CASSFSSGGIDTQYF
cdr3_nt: TGTGCCAGCAGTTTTTCTAGCGGGGGAATAGATACGCAGTATTTT

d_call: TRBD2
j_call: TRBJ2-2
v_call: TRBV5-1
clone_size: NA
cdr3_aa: CASSTGTSGDTGELFF
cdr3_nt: TGCGCCAGCAGCACGGGGACTAGCGGGGACACCGGGGAGCTGTTTTTT

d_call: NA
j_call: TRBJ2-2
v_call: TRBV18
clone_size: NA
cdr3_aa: CASSPMDADTGELFF
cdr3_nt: TGTGCCAGCTCACCAATGGACGCCGACACCGGGGAGCTGTTTTTT

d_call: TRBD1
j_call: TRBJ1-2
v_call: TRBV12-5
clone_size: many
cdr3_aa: CASGLFPSDRGRNYGYTF
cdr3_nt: TGTGCTAGTGGTTTGTTCCCCTCGGACAGGGGACGGAACTATGGCTACACCTTC

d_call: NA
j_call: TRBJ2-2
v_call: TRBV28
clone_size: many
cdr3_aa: CASSLESPSSVGRNTGELFF
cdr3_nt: TGTGCCAGCAGTTTAGAGTCTCCTAGTTCGGTGGGGAGGAACACCGGGGAGCTGTTTTTT

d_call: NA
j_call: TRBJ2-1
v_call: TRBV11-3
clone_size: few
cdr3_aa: CAVQGSSSYNEQFF
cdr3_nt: TGTGCCGTGCAAGGGTCGAGCTCCTACAATGAGCAGTTCTTC

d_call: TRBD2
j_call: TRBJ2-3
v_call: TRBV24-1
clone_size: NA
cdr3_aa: CATSDTPYQRGSTDTQYF
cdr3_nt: TGTGCCACCAGTGATACCCCGTATCAGCGGGGGAGCACAGATACGCAGTATTTT

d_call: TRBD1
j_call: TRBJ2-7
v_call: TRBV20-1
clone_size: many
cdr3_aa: CSASVPGGPYEQYF
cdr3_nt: TGCAGTGCTAGTGTTCCAGGGGGACCCTACGAGCAGTACTTC

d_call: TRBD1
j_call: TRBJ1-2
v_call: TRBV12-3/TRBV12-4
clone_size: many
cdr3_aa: CASTSQGASNYGYTF
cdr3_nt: TGTGCCAGCACGTCACAGGGGGCCAGTAACTATGGCTACACCTTC

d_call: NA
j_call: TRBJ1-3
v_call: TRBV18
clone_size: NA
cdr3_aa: CASSPRPGAGNTIYF
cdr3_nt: TGTGCCAGCTCACCACGACCCGGGGCTGGAAACACCATATATTTT

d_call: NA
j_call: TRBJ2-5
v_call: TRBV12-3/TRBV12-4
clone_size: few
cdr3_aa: CASSPGTRAAETQYF
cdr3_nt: TGTGCCAGCAGTCCCGGGACAAGAGCCGCGGAGACCCAGTACTTC

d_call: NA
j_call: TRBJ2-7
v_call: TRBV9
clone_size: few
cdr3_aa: CASSVDDSSYEQYF
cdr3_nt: TGTGCCAGCAGCGTAGACGACAGCTCATACGAGCAGTACTTC

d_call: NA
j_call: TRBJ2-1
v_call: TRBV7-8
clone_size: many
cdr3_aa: CASSLVGGASEQFF
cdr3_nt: TGTGCCAGCAGCTTAGTTGGGGGGGCCAGTGAGCAGTTCTTC

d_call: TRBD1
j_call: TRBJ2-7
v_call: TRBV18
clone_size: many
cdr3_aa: CASSAGTGIHEQYF
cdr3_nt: TGTGCCAGCTCAGCCGGGACAGGGATCCACGAGCAGTACTTC

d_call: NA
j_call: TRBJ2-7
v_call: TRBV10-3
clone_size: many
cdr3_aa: CAIRNPAGIGEHAYEQYF
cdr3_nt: TGTGCCATCAGAAATCCCGCGGGGATAGGGGAGCATGCCTACGAGCAGTACTTC

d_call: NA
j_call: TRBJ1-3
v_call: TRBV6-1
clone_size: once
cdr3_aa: CASKTRGSGNTIYF
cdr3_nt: TGTGCCAGCAAAACCCGGGGGTCTGGAAACACCATATATTTT

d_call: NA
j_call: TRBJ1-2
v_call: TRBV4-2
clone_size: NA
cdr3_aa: CASSQDLQDNYGYTF
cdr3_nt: TGTGCCAGCAGCCAAGATCTTCAGGACAACTATGGCTACACCTTC

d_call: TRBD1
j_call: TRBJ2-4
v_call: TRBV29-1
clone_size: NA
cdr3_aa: CSVEDGGQGASDIQYF
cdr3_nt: TGCAGCGTTGAGGACGGAGGACAGGGAGCGTCGGACATTCAGTACTTC

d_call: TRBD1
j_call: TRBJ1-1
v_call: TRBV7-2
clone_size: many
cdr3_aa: CASSFPGQGPDTEAFF
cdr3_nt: TGTGCCAGCAGCTTCCCCGGACAGGGCCCGGACACTGAAGCTTTCTTT

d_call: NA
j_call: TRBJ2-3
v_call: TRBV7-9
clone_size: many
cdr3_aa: CASSPHRTDTQYF
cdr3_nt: TGTGCCAGCAGCCCCCACCGCACAGATACGCAGTATTTT

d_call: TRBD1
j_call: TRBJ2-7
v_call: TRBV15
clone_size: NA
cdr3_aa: CATSREGGQAYEQYF
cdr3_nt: TGTGCCACCAGCAGAGAGGGGGGACAGGCCTACGAGCAGTACTTC

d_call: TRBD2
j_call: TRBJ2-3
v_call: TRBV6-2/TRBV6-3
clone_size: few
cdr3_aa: CASTYRGGNTDTQYF
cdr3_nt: TGTGCCAGCACCTACCGCGGGGGAAACACAGATACGCAGTATTTT

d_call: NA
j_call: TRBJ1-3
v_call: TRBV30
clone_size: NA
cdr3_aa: CAWSVSGSRSGNTIYF
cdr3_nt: TGTGCCTGGAGTGTTTCAGGATCGCGCTCTGGAAACACCATATATTTT

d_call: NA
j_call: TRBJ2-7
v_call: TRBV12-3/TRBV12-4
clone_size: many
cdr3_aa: CASSLVGLSYEQYF
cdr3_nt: TGTGCCAGCAGTTTAGTCGGTCTCTCCTACGAGCAGTACTTC